In this sample, the clone carrying this T cell receptor (beta chain) turned up many times. What it recognizes is unknown. This CDR3 spans 14 amino acids. Germline CDR1 is ENHRY and CDR2 is SYGVKD. V shed 7 bases and J 3 bases; nucleotides not matched to a gene: 6. This entry is derived from a study of identical twins. MiXCR, run by TCRdb on the 5' RACE reads, gives a single entry per CDR3 protein. In the table there are a few hundred thousand distinct CDR3 sequences, approximately 15% of which are singletons. General observations from the study: Conclusions came from cross-sectional statistical analysis, not from following the same donors. A lower insertion count was a feature of abundant cord blood beta clonotypes, with no such feature in memory repertoires.

This sample was also put to use in a study of yellow fever vaccine responses in identical twins.

What was sequenced was CD4+ T cells sorted from blood. The rearrangement links TRBV10-3 to TRBJ2-1, with 7 bases fitting TRBD1. The source is a woman aged 18-30 years in good health. Here the CDR3 DNA reads TGTGCCATCACTAGGACAGGCGTCTACAATGAGCAGTTCTTC. As protein: CAITRTGVYNEQFF.